Shown below are 32 T cell receptor beta chains from a single sample sequenced in a study of blood T cells in healthy people across ages. Then a second PCR, running about 7 to 11 cycles, was carried out with a sample-barcoded 5' primer and a J-beta primer mix. Using its own MiXCR run on the 5' RACE reads, TCRdb lists one record per CDR3 protein. There are roughly 1,300,000 distinct CDR3 sequences in the sample; around 59% occur only once, and 6.5% to 8.5% lies in the top ten. Sequencing was done on a sample of blood. The receptor source for this set is a man aged 18 to 29 in good health.

The rearrangement links TRBV5-1 to TRBJ2-5; D gene uncertain. Germline V gene data show CDR1 as SGHRS and CDR2 as YFSETQ. The CDR3 has 13 amino acids. Trimming cost V 6 bases and J 2 bases, with 11 bases left between them. The CDR3 nucleotides are TGCGCCAGCACGGCGAGTGTACAAGAGACCCAGTACTTC. Translation gives CASTASVQETQYF.

The genes are TRBV4-1 and TRBJ2-1; tentative D call: TRBD2 (5 bases). V dropped 0 bases and J dropped 9 bases, with 12 bases sitting between them. The CDR3 extends over 14 amino acids. In germline, CDR1 is MGHRA, CDR2 YSYEKL. The CDR3 protein is CASSQDGLLGEQFF. The CDR3 region has the DNA TGCGCCAGCAGCCAAGATGGACTTTTAGGTGAGCAGTTCTTC.

This chain uses TRBV9 with TRBJ2-3; TRBD2 matches 11 bases. The CDR3 is 18 residues long. After removal of 0 bases from V and 5 bases from J, the junction contained 11 bases not matched to a gene. Germline CDR1 SGDLS, CDR2 YYNGEE. The CDR3 nucleotides read TGTGCCAGCAGCGTAGGGACGATGGGACTAGCGGAGAGAGATACGCAGTATTTT. Its translation: CASSVGTMGLAERDTQYF.

The V gene is TRBV12-3 or TRBV12-4, the J gene TRBJ2-1; D remains unclear. V was trimmed by 7 bases and J by 9 bases, leaving 13 bases between them. This CDR3 has 12 residues. CDR3 residues: CASTLLDREQFF. CDR3 DNA: TGTGCCAGCACCCTGTTAGATCGTGAGCAGTTCTTC.

The rearrangement links TRBV5-6 to TRBJ2-1; 9 nucleotides line up with TRBD2. There are 15 residues in the CDR3. Germline CDR1 and CDR2: SGHDT and YYEEEE. After removal of 4 bases from V and 7 bases from J, the junction contained 9 bases not matched to a gene. The CDR3 bases are TGTGCCAGCAGCGAAAGCGGGGGGCCCCTTAATGAGCAGTTCTTC. As protein: CASSESGGPLNEQFF.

This clonotype was recorded a few times. The chain uses TRBV29-1 and TRBJ2-1, with 9 bases matching TRBD1. V lost 6 bases to trimming and J lost 6 bases; unmatched junction nucleotides: 6. Germline-derived CDR1 and CDR2 are SQVTM and ANQGSEA. This CDR3 has 13 amino acids. The CDR3 spells CSVVGTGPNEQFF. Here the CDR3 DNA reads TGCAGCGTAGTCGGGACAGGGCCCAATGAGCAGTTCTTC.

This clonotype came up a few times. The gene calls are TRBV4-3 and TRBJ2-3; 8 bases fit TRBD2. The CDR3 spans 17 residues. The ends lost 0 bases at V and 2 bases at J; junction bases unmatched: 7. Per the germline V gene, CDR1 is LGHNA and CDR2 is YSLEER. Written as DNA, the CDR3 is TGCGCCAGCAGCCAAGAACGAGCGGGGGCGCACACAGATACGCAGTATTTT. Its protein product is CASSQERAGAHTDTQYF.

This clonotype was detected a few times. The V call is TRBV20-1, the J call TRBJ2-5; D is possibly TRBD1 (6 bases). The J call may be wrong; the DNA end is better matched by TRBJ2-7. The germline CDR1 and CDR2 sequences are DFQATT and SNEGSKA (reference sequence). This CDR3 region has 13 residues. The CDR3 region has the DNA TGCAGTGCTGCCGGGACACAAACTCCCGAGCAGTACTTC. It encodes CSAAGTQTPEQYF.

The chain couples TRBV20-1 to TRBJ2-1, with 9 bases that match TRBD1. This CDR3 spans 14 amino acids. CDR1 DFQATT and CDR2 SNEGSKA come from the germline V gene (reference sequence). The V and J ends lost 8 bases and 8 bases, in that order; junction bases with no gene match: 13. The CDR3 here is CSPTTGTGMDEQFF. CDR3 nucleotide sequence: TGCAGTCCAACGACCGGGACAGGGATGGATGAGCAGTTCTTC.

This clonotype has only a few counts. This chain uses TRBV6-6 with TRBJ1-2, with D hard to call. CDR3 length: 11 residues. The germline CDR1 and CDR2 sequences are MNHNY and SVGAGI (reference sequence). Trimming cost V 2 bases and J 7 bases, with 5 bases left between them. CDR3 DNA sequence: TGTGCCAGCAGTTACACGGCTGGCTACACCTTC. This translates into CASSYTAGYTF.

This clonotype was seen more than once but under ten times. The chain couples TRBV9 to TRBJ2-4; possible D gene TRBD2, 6 bases. Germline CDR1 and CDR2: SGDLS and YYNGEE. Trimming took off 3 bases at V and 13 bases at J, with 17 bases between the two ends. The CDR3 is 13 amino acids. This CDR3 is CASSAGLGRGQYF. DNA of the CDR3: TGTGCCAGCAGCGCGGGACTTGGCCGGGGGCAGTACTTC.

This clonotype was seen more than once but under ten times. The J gene is TRBJ1-2, the V gene TRBV5-5; 7 nucleotides match TRBD1. Trimming removed 4 bases from V and 3 bases from J; junction bases left unmatched: 6. In germline, CDR1 is SGHKS, CDR2 YYEKEE (reference sequence). This CDR3 contains 14 residues. In DNA form, the CDR3 reads TGTGCCAGCAGCAGCGGGACAGCGGACTATGGCTACACCTTC. This sequence encodes CASSSGTADYGYTF.

A few counts support this clonotype. This rearrangement joins TRBV6-5 to TRBJ2-7; a possible D gene is TRBD2 (5 bases). Germline V CDR1 and CDR2: MNHEY, SVGAGI. Trimming removed 0 bases at V and 6 bases at J, with 9 bases between. The CDR3 consists of 13 residues. The chain's CDR3 is CASSYSAAGEQYF. CDR3 bases: TGTGCCAGCAGTTACTCGGCGGCGGGCGAGCAGTACTTC.

V usage is TRBV20-1 and J usage is TRBJ2-4, with D possibly called TRBD1 or TRBD2 (6 bases each). TRBJ2-7 matches the DNA end more closely, so the J call is doubtful. The CDR3 has 13 residues. CDR1 is DFQATT, CDR2 SNEGSKA, per germline (reference sequence). CDR3 sequence: CSAPRGGRGEQYF. The CDR3, as DNA: TGCAGTGCTCCGCGAGGGGGGCGGGGCGAGCAGTACTTC.

The rearrangement uses TRBV4-2 and TRBJ2-7, with 9 bases that match TRBD1. V was clipped by 3 bases and J by 3 bases; unmatched bases: 6. The CDR3 runs to 15 residues. Per germline, CDR1 LGHNA and CDR2 YNFKEQ. CDR3 amino acids: CASSHPGQGSYEQYF. The CDR3 DNA follows: TGTGCCAGCAGCCACCCGGGACAGGGAAGCTACGAGCAGTACTTC.

This clonotype was seen a handful of times. The chain carries TRBV12-3 or TRBV12-4 and TRBJ2-6; unclear D gene. With 6 bases removed from V and 0 bases from J, the gap between germline ends came to 12 bases. The CDR3 has 16 residues. The CDR3 here is CASSEQSLSGANVLTF. The DNA of the CDR3 is TGTGCCAGCAGCGAACAGAGTCTCTCTGGGGCCAACGTCCTGACTTTC.

The rearrangement joins TRBV2 to TRBJ1-1; no firm D call. CDR3 length: 16 residues. In germline, CDR1 is SNHLY, CDR2 FYNNEI. V was pared by 4 bases and J by 6 bases, with 21 bases between. CDR3 amino acids: CASSAPAGGVWSEAFF. The DNA of the CDR3 is TGTGCCAGCAGTGCCCCCGCAGGTGGGGTTTGGTCTGAAGCTTTCTTT.

This chain joins TRBV20-1 and TRBJ2-5; no definite D call. The end of the DNA is better explained by TRBJ2-4, so the J call may be wrong. The CDR3 consists of 13 residues. CDR1 DFQATT and CDR2 SNEGSKA come from the germline V gene (reference sequence). CDR3 coding DNA: TGCAGTGCTAGAGATAACAGCAAAAACATTCAGTACTTC. Its protein is CSARDNSKNIQYF.

The chain combines TRBV4-1 with TRBJ2-4; tentatively, D is TRBD1 (5 bases). Per germline, CDR1 MGHRA and CDR2 YSYEKL. The CDR3 has 12 residues. V lost 1 base and J lost 13, with 11 bases in between. The CDR3 bases are TGCGCCAGCAGCCAAGGTACAGGTCAGCAGTACTTC. Its translation: CASSQGTGQQYF.

For the CDR3, the DNA is TGCAGTGCCCTGGGACTCCCCGTCTACAATGAGCAGTTCTTC. The encoded protein is CSALGLPVYNEQFF. The chain joins TRBV20-1 to TRBJ2-1; possible D gene TRBD2, 6 bases. Germline CDR1 DFQATT, CDR2 SNEGSKA (reference sequence). V dropped 6 bases and J dropped 3 bases, with 15 bases sitting between them. The CDR3 runs 14 residues.

The CDR3 nucleotides read TGTGCCAGCAGCGTAGATATAGGCAAAAACATTCAGTACTTC. It codes for CASSVDIGKNIQYF. The rearrangement links TRBV9 to TRBJ2-4, with no clear D. The CDR3 extends over 14 amino acids. The germline V gene has CDR1 SGDLS and CDR2 YYNGEE. Trimming pared 0 bases from V and 3 bases from J, leaving 7 bases between.

V gene TRBV25-1 combines with J gene TRBJ1-2; 8 bases agree with TRBD1. V was pared by 8 bases and J by 8 bases, with 4 bases of the junction left unmatched. Germline V gene sequence: CDR1 MGHDK, CDR2 SYGVNS. The CDR3 spans 11 residues. The CDR3 region has the DNA TGTGCCAGCGGTCAGGGGGCGGGCTACACCTTC. Residues: CASGQGAGYTF.

V gene TRBV27 combines with J gene TRBJ1-1, with 9 bases aligning to TRBD1. Germline assignment: CDR1 MNHEY and CDR2 SMNVEV (reference sequence). The CDR3 has 16 amino acids. The trim removed 4 bases at V and 3 bases at J, leaving 9 bases unmatched. The CDR3 DNA reads TGTGCCAGCAGTTATGGCCTACAGGGGGCCTACACTGAAGCTTTCTTT. This translates into CASSYGLQGAYTEAFF.

The chain links TRBV27 to TRBJ2-5, with D possibly matching TRBD2 (6 bases). The CDR3 contains 15 residues. CDR1 is MNHEY, CDR2 SMNVEV, per germline (reference sequence). Trimming took 3 bases from V and 11 from J, leaving 22 bases between them. The CDR3 DNA reads TGTGCCAGCAGTTTCAGGCGGGGTCAATACAATGAGCAGTACTTC. This codes for CASSFRRGQYNEQYF.

CDR3 residues: CASSIGTPRFGQYF. In DNA, the CDR3 is TGTGCCAGCAGCATTGGGACGCCGAGGTTTGGGCAGTACTTC. The gene calls are TRBV7-2 and TRBJ2-5; perhaps D is TRBD1 or TRBD2 (5 bases each). The CDR3 spans 14 residues. The V end was cut by 5 bases, the J end by 11 bases, with 21 bases between. The V gene's germline CDR1 is SGHTA and CDR2 FQGNSA.

The genes are TRBV5-6 and TRBJ2-7; possibly TRBD1 for D (6 bases). Germline V gives CDR1 SGHDT, CDR2 YYEEEE. Trimming stripped 4 bases from V and 2 bases from J, with 13 bases between. The CDR3 has 14 amino acids. The CDR3 DNA sequence: TGTGCCAGCAGCCCCAGGGGTTTCCCCTACGAGCAGTACTTC. This translates into CASSPRGFPYEQYF.

This clonotype was detected once. The chain has TRBV5-5 and TRBJ2-5; TRBD1 might be the D (6 bases). CDR1 is SGHKS, CDR2 YYEKEE, per germline (reference sequence). The CDR3 sequence is 16 residues long. V lost 5 bases, J lost 4 bases, and 21 bases lay in between. CDR3 sequence (DNA): TGTGCCAGCAGAGAACTGGGACATGCTGGAGGAGAGACCCAGTACTTC. Its protein is CASRELGHAGGETQYF. Filled out from reference TRBV5-5 and TRBJ2-5, the complete variable domain reads DAGVTQSPTHLIKTRGQQVTLRCSPISGHKSVSWYQQVLGQGPQFIFQYYEKEERGRGNFPDRFSARQFPNYSSELNVNALLLGDSALYLCASRELGHAGGETQYFGPGTRLLVL.

The chain has TRBV5-5 and TRBJ2-7; 8 nucleotides agree with TRBD1. V lost 5 bases and J lost 1; bases outside the gene matches: 5. Germline V gives CDR1 SGHKS, CDR2 YYEKEE (reference sequence). This CDR3 region has 14 residues. The CDR3: CASRDRDRSYEQYF. The CDR3 DNA sequence: TGTGCCAGCAGGGACAGGGATAGATCCTACGAGCAGTACTTC.

The chain employs TRBV11-2 and TRBJ2-4; 10 bases line up with TRBD2. CDR3 size: 14 residues. CDR1 and CDR2 (germline): SGHAT, FQNNGV. V was clipped by 10 bases and J by 3 bases; unmatched bases: 6. CDR3 in DNA: TGTGCCACCCAGCGGGGGGGCGGCAAAAACATTCAGTACTTC. This gives the protein CATQRGGGKNIQYF.

This clonotype was seen a few times. The chain is built from TRBV24-1 and TRBJ2-5, with unresolved D. CDR3 length: 15 amino acids. Germline V CDR1 and CDR2: KGHDR, SFDVKD. The ends were cut back, 3 bases at V and 7 bases at J, with 17 bases in the middle. CDR3 protein: CATSDPTTSPGTQYF. The CDR3 DNA reads as TGTGCCACCAGTGATCCGACCACATCGCCAGGGACCCAGTACTTC.

The rearrangement uses TRBV5-1 and TRBJ2-7, with 7 positions matching TRBD2. The germline CDR1 and CDR2 sequences are SGHRS and YFSETQ. This CDR3 contains 14 residues. V shed 4 bases and J 0 bases; nucleotides not matched to a gene: 4. CDR3: CASSGGDGSYEQYF. The CDR3 DNA reads as TGCGCCAGCAGCGGGGGGGACGGCTCCTACGAGCAGTACTTC.

This clonotype was counted between two and nine times. The V and J genes are TRBV7-2 and TRBJ2-3; D remains unclear. Trimming took 5 bases from V and 5 from J, leaving 11 bases between them. The CDR3 consists of 13 residues. In germline, CDR1 is SGHTA, CDR2 FQGNSA. CDR3 region: CASSPHRQDTQYF. CDR3 bases: TGTGCCAGCAGCCCACACCGACAAGATACGCAGTATTTT.